This T cell receptor (beta chain) was captured by sequencing in a study of blood T cell repertoires in COVID-19. Sequencing was performed with immunoSEQ multiplex PCR; in TCRdb, only in-frame clones are kept and a portion is missing. The sample includes fewer than 300,000 clones, 85% to 90% of them seen just once. Trimming left V 6 bases short and J 7 bases short, with 18 bases between. Germline CDR1 and CDR2: MNHNY and SVGAGI (reference sequence). CDR3 size: 15 residues. The receptor was isolated from a man younger than 40 with acute or convalescent COVID-19. The V call is TRBV6-6, the J call TRBJ2-2; possibly TRBD2 for D (6 bases). The sample consisted of peripheral blood. CDR3 sequence: CASSRRQTGVGELFF. The DNA of the CDR3 is TGTGCCAGCAGCCGCAGACAGACGGGAGTCGGGGAGCTGTTTTTT.